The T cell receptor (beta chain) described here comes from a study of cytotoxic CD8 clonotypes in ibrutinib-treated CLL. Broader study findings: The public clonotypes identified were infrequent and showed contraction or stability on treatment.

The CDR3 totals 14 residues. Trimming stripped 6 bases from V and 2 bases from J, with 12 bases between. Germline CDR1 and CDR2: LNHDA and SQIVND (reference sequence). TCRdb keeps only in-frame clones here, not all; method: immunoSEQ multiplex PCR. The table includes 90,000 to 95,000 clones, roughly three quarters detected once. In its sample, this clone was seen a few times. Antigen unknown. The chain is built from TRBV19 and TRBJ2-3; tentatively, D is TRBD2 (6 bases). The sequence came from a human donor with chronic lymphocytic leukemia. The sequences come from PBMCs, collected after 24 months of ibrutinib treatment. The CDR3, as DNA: TGTGCCAGTAGAGGCCGGGGGATCACAGATACGCAGTATTTT. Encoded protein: CASRGRGITDTQYF.